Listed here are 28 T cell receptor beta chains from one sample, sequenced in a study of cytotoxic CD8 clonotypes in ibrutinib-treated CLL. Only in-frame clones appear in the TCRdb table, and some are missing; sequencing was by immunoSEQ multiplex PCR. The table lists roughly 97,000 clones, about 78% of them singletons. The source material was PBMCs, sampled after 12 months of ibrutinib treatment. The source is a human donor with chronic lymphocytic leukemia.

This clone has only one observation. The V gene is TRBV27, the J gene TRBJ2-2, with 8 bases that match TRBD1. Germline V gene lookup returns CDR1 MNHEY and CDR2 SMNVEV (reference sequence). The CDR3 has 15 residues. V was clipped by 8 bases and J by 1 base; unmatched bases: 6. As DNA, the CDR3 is TGTGCCAGCGGACGTGGACAGGGGAACACCGGGGAGCTGTTTTTT. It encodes CASGRGQGNTGELFF.

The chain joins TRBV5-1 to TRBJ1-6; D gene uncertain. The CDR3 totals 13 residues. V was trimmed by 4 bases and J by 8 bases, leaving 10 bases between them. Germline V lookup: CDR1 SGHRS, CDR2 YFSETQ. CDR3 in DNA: TGCGCCAGCAGCGGGCAGGTTGATTCACCCCTCCACTTT. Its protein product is CASSGQVDSPLHF.

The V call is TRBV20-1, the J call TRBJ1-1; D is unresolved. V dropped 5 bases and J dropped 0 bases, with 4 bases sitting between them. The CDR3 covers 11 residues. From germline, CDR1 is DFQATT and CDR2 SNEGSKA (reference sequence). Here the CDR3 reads CSAPLNTEAFF. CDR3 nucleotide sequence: TGCAGTGCTCCTCTGAACACTGAAGCTTTCTTT.

The CDR3 sequence is CASSTLDRGWTGELFF. CDR3 DNA sequence: TGTGCCAGTAGTACCCTAGACAGGGGGTGGACCGGGGAGCTGTTTTTT. This sequence joins TRBV19 and TRBJ2-2, with 9 bases identical to TRBD1. Germline V gives CDR1 LNHDA, CDR2 SQIVND (reference sequence). V lost 4 bases, J lost 5 bases, and 8 bases stayed unmatched. The CDR3 totals 16 residues.

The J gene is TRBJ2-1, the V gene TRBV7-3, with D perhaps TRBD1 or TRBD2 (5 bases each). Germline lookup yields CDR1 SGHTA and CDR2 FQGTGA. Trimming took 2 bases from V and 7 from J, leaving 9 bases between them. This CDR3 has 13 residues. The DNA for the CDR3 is TGTGCCAGCAGCTTACAGGGAGCGAATGAGCAGTTCTTC. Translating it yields CASSLQGANEQFF. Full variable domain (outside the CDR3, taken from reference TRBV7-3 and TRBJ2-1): GAGVSQTPSNKVTEKGKYVELRCDPISGHTALYWYRQSLGQGPEFLIYFQGTGAADDSGLPNDRFFAVRPEGSVSTLKIQRTERGDSAVYLCASSLQGANEQFFGPGTRLTVL.

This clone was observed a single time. The CDR3 DNA sequence: TGTGCCAGCGAGCGGGACAGGGCCCAAGAGACCCAGTACTTC. Translating gives CASERDRAQETQYF. The V call is TRBV2, the J call TRBJ2-5; TRBD1 agrees at 9 bases. The CDR3 sequence is 14 residues long. Trimming at V came to 8 bases and at J to 1 base, leaving 5 bases not matched to a gene. The V gene's germline CDR1 is SNHLY and CDR2 FYNNEI.

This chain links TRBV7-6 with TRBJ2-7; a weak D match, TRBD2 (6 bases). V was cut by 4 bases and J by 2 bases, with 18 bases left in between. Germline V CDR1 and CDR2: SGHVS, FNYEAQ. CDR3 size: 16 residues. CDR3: CASSSSVGGTTYEQYF. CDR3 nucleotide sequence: TGTGCCAGCAGCTCGTCGGTGGGCGGGACCACCTACGAGCAGTACTTC.

CDR3 amino acids: CASSQRGSTDTQYF. The CDR3, as DNA: TGTGCCAGTAGTCAGCGGGGGAGCACAGATACGCAGTATTTT. This chain uses TRBV19 with TRBJ2-3; 8 nucleotides match TRBD2. This CDR3 is 14 amino acids long. Germline V gene data show CDR1 as LNHDA and CDR2 as SQIVND (reference sequence). V shed 5 bases and J 0 bases; nucleotides not matched to a gene: 1.

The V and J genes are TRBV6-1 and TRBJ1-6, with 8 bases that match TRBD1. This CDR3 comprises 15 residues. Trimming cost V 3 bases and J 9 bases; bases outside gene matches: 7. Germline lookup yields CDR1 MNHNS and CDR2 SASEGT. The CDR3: CASSDHQGAGSPLHF. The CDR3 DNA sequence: TGTGCCAGCAGTGACCATCAGGGGGCTGGTTCACCCCTCCACTTT.

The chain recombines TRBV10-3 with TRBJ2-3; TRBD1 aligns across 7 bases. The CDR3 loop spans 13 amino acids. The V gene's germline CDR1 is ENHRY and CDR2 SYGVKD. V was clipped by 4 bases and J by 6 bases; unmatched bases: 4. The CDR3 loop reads CAISGQQGDTQYF. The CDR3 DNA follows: TGTGCCATCAGTGGCCAACAGGGGGATACGCAGTATTTT.

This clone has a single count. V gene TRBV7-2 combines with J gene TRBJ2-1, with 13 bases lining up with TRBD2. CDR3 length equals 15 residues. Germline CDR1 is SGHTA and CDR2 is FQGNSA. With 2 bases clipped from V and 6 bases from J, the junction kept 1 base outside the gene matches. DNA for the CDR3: TGTGCCAGCAGCTTAACTAGCGGGGGGGCCAATGAGCAGTTCTTC. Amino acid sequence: CASSLTSGGANEQFF.

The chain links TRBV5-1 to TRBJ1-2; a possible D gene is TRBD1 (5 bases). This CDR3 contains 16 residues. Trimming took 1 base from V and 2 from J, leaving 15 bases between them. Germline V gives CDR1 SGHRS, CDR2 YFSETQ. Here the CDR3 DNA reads TGCGCCAGCAGCTTGACGGGGCCTGTCGCGAACTATGGCTACACCTTC. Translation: CASSLTGPVANYGYTF.

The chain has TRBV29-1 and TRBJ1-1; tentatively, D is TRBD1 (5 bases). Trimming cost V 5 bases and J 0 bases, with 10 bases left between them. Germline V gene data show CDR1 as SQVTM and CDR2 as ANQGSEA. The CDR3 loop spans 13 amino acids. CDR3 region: CSVQGGMNTEAFF. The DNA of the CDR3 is TGCAGCGTTCAGGGCGGCATGAACACTGAAGCTTTCTTT.

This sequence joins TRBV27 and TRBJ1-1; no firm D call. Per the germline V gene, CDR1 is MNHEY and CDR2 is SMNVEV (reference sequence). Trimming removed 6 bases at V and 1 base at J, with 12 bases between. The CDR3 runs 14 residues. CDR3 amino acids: CASRPRTPNTEAFF. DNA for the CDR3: TGTGCCAGCAGGCCCCGTACACCGAACACTGAAGCTTTCTTT.

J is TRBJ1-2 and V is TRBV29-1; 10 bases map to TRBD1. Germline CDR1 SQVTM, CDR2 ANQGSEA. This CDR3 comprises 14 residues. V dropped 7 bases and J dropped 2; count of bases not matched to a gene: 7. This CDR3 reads CSANPGQGNYGYTF. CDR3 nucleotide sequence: TGCAGCGCGAACCCGGGACAGGGGAACTATGGCTACACCTTC. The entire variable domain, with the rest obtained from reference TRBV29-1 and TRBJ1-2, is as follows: SAVISQKPSRDICQRGTSLTIQCQVDSQVTMMFWYRQQPGQSLTLIATANQGSEATYESGFVIDKFPISRPNLTFSTLTVSNMSPEDSSIYLCSANPGQGNYGYTFGSGTRLTVV.

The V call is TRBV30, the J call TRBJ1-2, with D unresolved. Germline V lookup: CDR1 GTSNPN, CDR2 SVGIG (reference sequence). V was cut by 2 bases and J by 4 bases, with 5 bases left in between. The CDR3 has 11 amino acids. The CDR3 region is CAWSPGYGYTF. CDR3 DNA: TGTGCCTGGAGTCCCGGCTATGGCTACACCTTC.

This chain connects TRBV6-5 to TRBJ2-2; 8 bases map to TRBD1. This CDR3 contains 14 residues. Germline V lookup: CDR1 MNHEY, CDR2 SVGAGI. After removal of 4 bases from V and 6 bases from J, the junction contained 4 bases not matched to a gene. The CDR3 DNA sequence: TGTGCCAGCAGTTCGATACAGGGGGCCGGGGAGCTGTTTTTT. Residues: CASSSIQGAGELFF.

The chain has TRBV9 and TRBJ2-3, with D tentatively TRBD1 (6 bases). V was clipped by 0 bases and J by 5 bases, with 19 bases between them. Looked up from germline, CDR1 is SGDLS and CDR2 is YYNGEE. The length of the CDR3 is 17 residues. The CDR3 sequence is CASSVASGQGYEDTQYF. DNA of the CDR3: TGTGCCAGCAGCGTAGCGTCGGGTCAGGGGTATGAAGATACGCAGTATTTT. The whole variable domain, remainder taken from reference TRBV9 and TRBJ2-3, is DSGVTQTPKHLITATGQRVTLRCSPRSGDLSVYWYQQSLDQGLQFLIQYYNGEERAKGNILERFSAQQFPDLHSELNLSSLELGDSALYFCASSVASGQGYEDTQYFGPGTRLTVL.

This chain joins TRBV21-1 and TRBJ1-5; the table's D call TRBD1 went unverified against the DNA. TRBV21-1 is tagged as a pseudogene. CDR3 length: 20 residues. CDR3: CASSKLRGQGSESSNQPQHF. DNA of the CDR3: TGTGCCAGCAGCAAATTGCGCGGACAGGGGTCGGAATCGAGCAATCAGCCCCAGCATTTT.

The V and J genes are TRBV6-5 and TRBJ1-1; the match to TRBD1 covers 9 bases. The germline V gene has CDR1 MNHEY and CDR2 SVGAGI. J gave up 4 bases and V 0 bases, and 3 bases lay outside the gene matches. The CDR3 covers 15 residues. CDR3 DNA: TGTGCCAGCAGTTACTCGGACAGGGGAACCACTGAAGCTTTCTTT. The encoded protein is CASSYSDRGTTEAFF.

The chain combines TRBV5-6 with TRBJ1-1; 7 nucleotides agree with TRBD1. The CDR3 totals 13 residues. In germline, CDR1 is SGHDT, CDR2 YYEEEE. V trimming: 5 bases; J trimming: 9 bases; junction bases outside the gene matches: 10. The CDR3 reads CASSQGETGQAFF. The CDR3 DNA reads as TGTGCCAGCAGTCAAGGGGAGACAGGGCAAGCTTTCTTT.

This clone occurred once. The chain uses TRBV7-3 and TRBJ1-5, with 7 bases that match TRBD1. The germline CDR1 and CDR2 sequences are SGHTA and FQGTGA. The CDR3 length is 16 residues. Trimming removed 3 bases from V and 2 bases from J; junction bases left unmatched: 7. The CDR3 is CASSFEAGTGNQPQHF. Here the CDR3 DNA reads TGTGCCAGCAGCTTCGAAGCCGGGACAGGCAATCAGCCCCAGCATTTT.

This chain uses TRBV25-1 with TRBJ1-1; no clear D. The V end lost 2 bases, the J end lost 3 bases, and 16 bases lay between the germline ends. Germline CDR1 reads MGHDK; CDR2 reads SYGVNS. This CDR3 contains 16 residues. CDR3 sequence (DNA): TGTGCCAGCAGTGAAATCTGGGGAGGATTGGACACTGAAGCTTTCTTT. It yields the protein CASSEIWGGLDTEAFF.

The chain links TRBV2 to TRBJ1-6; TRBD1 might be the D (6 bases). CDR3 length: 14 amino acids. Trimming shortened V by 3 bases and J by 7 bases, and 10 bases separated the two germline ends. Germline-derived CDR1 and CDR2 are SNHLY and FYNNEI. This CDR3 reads CASSDRGGNSPLHF. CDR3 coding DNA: TGTGCCAGCAGTGACAGGGGAGGGAATTCACCCCTCCACTTT.

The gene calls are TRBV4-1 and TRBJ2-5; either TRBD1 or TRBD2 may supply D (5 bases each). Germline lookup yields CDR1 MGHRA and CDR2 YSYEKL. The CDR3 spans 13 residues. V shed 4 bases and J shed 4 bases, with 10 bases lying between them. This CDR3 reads CASSPQRGETQYF. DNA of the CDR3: TGCGCCAGCAGCCCCCAGAGGGGAGAGACCCAGTACTTC.

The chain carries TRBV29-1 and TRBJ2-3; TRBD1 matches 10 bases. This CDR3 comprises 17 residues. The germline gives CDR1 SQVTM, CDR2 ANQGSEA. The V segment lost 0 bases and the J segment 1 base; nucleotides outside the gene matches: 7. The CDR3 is CSVEEVRDRGCTDTQYF. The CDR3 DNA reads TGCAGCGTTGAAGAGGTAAGGGACAGGGGTTGCACAGATACGCAGTATTTT.

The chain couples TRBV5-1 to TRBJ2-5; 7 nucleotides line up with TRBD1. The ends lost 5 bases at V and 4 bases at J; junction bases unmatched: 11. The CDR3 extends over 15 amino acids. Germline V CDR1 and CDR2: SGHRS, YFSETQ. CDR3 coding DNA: TGCGCCAGCAGGGGTAGGACAGGAACCGGAGAGACCCAGTACTTC. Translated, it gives CASRGRTGTGETQYF.

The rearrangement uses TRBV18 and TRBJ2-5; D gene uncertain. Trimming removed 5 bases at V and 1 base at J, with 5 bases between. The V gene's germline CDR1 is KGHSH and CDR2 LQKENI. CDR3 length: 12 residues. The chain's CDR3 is CASSSPQETQYF. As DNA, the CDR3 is TGTGCCAGCTCATCGCCCCAAGAGACCCAGTACTTC.